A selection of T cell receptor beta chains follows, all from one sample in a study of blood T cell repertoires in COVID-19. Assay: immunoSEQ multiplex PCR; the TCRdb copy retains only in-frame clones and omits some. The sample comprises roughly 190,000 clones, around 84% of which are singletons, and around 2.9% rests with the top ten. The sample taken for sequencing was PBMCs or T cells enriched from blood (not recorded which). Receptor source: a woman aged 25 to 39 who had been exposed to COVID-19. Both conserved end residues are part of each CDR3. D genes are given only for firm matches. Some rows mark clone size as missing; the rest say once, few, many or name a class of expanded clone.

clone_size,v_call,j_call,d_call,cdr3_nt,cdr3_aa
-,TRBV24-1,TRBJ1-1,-,TGTGCCACCAGTGGATACGGGAACACTGAAGCTTTCTTT,CATSGYGNTEAFF
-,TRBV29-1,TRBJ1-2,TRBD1,TGCAGCGCCCTACAGGGGCGAGGCTACACCTTC,CSALQGRGYTF
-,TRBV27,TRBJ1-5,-,TGTGCCAGCAGATATCGCGTCTATCAGCCCCAGCATTTT,CASRYRVYQPQHF
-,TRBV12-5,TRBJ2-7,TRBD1,TGTGCTAGTGCCCTCCTACCGGGACAGGGGAAGGAGCAGTACTTC,CASALLPGQGKEQYF
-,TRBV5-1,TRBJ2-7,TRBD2,TGCGCCAGCAGCTTGGGACTAGCGGGGGGCCCGTCGCGCTACGAGCAGTACTTC,CASSLGLAGGPSRYEQYF
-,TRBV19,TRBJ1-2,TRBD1,TGTGCCAGTGGGACAGGGAGGTATGGCTACACCTTC,CASGTGRYGYTF
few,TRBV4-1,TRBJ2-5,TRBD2,TGCGCCAGCAGCCAAGTGACACTAGCGGGGGGGAGCCTAGGGGAGACCCAGTACTTC,CASSQVTLAGGSLGETQYF
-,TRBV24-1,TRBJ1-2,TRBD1,TGTGCCACCAGTGACTGGGACAGGGAGCCGAATGGCTACACCTTC,CATSDWDREPNGYTF
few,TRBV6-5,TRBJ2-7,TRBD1,TGTGCCAGCGGGGACAGCAGTACGTCCTACGAGCAGTACTTC,CASGDSSTSYEQYF
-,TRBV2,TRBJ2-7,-,TGTGCCAGCACAGGGCAGGCCGCTCTTCCCTACGAGCAGTACTTC,CASTGQAALPYEQYF
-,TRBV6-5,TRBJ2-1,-,TGTGCCAGCAGCCAAACCCGGGGGAATGAGCAGTTCTTC,CASSQTRGNEQFF